The sequence of this TCR beta chain was determined in a study of cytomegalovirus exposure and HLA in healthy donors. The overall study: Later analysis reported that the 120 or so validation repertoires shared the platform of the 600 to 750 first-cohort repertoires. Study-wide results and limits: There were 150 or so TCR beta chains listed as cytomegalovirus-associated.

Trimming stripped 3 bases from V and 3 bases from J, with 15 bases between. The CDR3 sequence is 15 residues long. In germline, CDR1 is SGHTA, CDR2 FQGTGA. Method: immunoSEQ multiplex PCR; TCRdb's copy keeps in-frame clones and lacks some. The sample has 150,000 to 160,000 clones, about 82% seen once. Notes on this clone: What it binds is not known.

The sequence derives from a human donor in good health. The chain is built from TRBV7-3 and TRBJ2-7; tentatively, D is TRBD1 (5 bases). Material: PBMCs. CDR3 region: CASSLAKGVGYEQYF. CDR3 DNA sequence: TGTGCCAGCAGCTTGGCTAAAGGGGTCGGCTACGAGCAGTACTTC.